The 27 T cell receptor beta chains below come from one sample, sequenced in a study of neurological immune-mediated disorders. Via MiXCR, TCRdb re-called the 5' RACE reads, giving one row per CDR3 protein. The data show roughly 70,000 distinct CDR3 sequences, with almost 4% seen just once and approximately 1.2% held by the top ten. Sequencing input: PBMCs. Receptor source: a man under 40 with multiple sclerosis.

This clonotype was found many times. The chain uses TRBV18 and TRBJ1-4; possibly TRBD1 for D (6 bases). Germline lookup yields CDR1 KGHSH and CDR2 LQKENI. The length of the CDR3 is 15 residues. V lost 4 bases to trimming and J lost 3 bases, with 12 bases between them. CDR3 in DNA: TGTGCCAGCTCACAACTTACAGGGCCTAATGAAAAACTGTTTTTT. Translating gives CASSQLTGPNEKLFF.

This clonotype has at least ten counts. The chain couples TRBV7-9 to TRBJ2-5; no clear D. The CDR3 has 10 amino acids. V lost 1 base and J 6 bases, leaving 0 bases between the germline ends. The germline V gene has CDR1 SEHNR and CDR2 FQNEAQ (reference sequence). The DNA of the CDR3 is TGTGCCAGCAGCTTAGAGACCCAGTACTTC. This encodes CASSLETQYF. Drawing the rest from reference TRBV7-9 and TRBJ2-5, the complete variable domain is DTGVSQNPRHKITKRGQNVTFRCDPISEHNRLYWYRQTLGQGPEFLTYFQNEAQLEKSRLLSDRFSAERPKGSFSTLEIQRTEQGDSAMYLCASSLETQYFGPGTRLLVL.

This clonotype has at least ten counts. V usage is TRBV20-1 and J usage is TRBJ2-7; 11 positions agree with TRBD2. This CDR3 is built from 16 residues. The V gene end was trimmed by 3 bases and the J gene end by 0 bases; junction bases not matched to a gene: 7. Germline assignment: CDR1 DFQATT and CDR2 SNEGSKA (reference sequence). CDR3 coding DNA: TGCAGTGCTAGGGCTAGCGGGGGGCCGAGCTCCTACGAGCAGTACTTC. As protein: CSARASGGPSSYEQYF.

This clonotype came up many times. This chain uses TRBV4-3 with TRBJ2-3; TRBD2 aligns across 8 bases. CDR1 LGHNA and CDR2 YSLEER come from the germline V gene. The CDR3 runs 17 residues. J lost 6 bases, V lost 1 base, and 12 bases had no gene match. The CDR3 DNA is TGCGCCAGCAGCCAAGTTGATCGGGGGGGCTTGTCCGATACGCAGTATTTT. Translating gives CASSQVDRGGLSDTQYF.

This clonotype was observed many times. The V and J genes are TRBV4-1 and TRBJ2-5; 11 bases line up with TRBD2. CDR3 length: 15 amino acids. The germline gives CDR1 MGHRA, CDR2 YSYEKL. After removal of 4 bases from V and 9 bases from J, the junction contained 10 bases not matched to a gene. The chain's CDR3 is CASSRLGTSGVAQYF. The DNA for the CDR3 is TGCGCCAGCAGCCGACTCGGGACTAGCGGAGTGGCCCAGTACTTC.

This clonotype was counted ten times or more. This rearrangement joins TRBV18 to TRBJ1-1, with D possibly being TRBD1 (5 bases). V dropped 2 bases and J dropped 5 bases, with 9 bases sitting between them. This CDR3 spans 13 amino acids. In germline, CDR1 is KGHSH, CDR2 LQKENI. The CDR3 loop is CASSPSRETEAFF. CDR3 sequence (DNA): TGTGCCAGCTCACCATCCAGGGAGACTGAAGCTTTCTTT.

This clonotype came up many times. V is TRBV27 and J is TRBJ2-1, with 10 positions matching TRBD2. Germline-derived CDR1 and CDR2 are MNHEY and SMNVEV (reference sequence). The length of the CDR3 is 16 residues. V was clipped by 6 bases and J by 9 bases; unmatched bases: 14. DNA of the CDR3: TGTGCCAGCAGCTTCACAACTAGCGGGGCGTCTCGTGAGCAGTTCTTC. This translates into CASSFTTSGASREQFF.

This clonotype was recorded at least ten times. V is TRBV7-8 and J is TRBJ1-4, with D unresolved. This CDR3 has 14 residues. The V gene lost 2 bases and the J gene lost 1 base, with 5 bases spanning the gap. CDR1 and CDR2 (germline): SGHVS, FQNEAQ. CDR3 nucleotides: TGTGCCAGCAGCTTAAGCAAAACTAATGAAAAACTGTTTTTT. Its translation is CASSLSKTNEKLFF.

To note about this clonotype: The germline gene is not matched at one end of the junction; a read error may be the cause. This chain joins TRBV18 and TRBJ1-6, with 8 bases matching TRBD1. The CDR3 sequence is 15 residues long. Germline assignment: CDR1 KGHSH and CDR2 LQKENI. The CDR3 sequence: CASSPRTGRNSPLNF. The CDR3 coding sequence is TGTGCCAGCTCACCACGGACAGGGAGAAATTCACCCCTCAACTTT.

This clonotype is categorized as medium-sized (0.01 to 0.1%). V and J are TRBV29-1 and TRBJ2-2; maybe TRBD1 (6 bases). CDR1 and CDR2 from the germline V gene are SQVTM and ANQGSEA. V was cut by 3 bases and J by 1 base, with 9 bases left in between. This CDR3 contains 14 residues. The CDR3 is CSVDGQKNTGELFF. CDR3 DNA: TGCAGCGTTGACGGACAGAAGAACACCGGGGAGCTGTTTTTT.

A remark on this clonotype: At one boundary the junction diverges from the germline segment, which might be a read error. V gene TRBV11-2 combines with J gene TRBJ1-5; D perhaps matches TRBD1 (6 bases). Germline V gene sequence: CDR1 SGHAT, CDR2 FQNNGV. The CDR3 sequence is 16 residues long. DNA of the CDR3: TGTGCCAGCAGCCAGGAGGGGGGGCCGCTAAATCAGCCCCAGAATTTT. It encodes CASSQEGGPLNQPQNF.

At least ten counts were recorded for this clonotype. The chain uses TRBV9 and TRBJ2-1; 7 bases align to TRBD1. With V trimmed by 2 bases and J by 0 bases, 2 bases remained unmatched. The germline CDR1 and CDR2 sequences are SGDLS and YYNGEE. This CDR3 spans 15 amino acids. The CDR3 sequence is CASSVTGDSYNEQFF. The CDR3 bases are TGTGCCAGCAGCGTTACAGGGGACTCCTACAATGAGCAGTTCTTC.

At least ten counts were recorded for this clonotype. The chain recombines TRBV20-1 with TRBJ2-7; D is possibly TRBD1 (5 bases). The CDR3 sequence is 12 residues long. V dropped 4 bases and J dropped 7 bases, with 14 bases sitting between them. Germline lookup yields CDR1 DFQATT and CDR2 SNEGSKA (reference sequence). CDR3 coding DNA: TGCAGTGCTACCCGCCAGGGCTCGGAGCAGTACTTC. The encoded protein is CSATRQGSEQYF.

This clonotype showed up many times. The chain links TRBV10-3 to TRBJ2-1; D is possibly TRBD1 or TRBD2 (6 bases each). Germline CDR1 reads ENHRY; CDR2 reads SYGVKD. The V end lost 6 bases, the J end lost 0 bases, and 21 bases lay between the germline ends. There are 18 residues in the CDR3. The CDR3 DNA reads TGTGCCATCAGGGGGGCTAGCGAGTTTCCCTCCTCCTACAATGAGCAGTTCTTC. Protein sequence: CAIRGASEFPSSYNEQFF.

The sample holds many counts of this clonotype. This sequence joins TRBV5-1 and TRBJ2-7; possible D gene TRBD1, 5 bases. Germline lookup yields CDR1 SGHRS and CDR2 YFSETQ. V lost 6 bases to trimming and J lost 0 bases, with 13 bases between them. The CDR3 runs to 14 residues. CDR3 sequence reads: CASTQGTSSYEQYF. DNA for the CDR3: TGCGCCAGCACCCAGGGTACCAGCTCCTACGAGCAGTACTTC.

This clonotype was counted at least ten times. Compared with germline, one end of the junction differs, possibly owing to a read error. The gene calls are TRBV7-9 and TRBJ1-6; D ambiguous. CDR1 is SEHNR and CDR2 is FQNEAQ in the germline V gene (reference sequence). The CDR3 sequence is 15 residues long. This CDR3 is CASSLDDRYNSPLNF. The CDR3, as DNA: TGTGCCAGCAGCTTAGATGACCGGTATAATTCACCCCTCAACTTT. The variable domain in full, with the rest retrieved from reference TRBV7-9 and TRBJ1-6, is DTGVSQNPRHKITKRGQNVTFRCDPISEHNRLYWYRQTLGQGPEFLTYFQNEAQLEKSRLLSDRFSAERPKGSFSTLEIQRTEQGDSAMYLCASSLDDRYNSPLNFGNGTRLTVT.

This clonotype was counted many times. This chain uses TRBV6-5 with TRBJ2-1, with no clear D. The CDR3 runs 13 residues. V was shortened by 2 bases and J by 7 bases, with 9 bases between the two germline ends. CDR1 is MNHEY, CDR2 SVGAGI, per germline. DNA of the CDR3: TGTGCCAGCAGTTACAAATTGGGTAATGAGCAGTTCTTC. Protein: CASSYKLGNEQFF.

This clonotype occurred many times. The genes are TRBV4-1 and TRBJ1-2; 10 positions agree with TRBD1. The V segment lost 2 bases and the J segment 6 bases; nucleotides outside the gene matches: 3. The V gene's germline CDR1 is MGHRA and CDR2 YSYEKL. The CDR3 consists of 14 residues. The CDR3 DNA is TGCGCCAGCAGCCAAAGGACAGGGGGGGATGGCTACACCTTC. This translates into CASSQRTGGDGYTF.

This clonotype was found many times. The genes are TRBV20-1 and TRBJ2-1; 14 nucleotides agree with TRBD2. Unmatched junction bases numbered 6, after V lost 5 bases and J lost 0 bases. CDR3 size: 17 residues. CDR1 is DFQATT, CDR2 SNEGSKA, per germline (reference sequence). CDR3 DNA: TGCAGTGCTTCCTCGACTAGCGGGGGGGGCTCCTACAATGAGCAGTTCTTC. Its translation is CSASSTSGGGSYNEQFF.

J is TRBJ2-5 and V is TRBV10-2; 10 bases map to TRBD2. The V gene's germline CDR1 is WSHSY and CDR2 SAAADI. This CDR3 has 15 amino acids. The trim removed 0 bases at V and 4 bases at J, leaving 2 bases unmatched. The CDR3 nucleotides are TGCGCCAGCAGTGAGTCAGGGACTAGCGTAGAGACCCAGTACTTC. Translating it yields CASSESGTSVETQYF.

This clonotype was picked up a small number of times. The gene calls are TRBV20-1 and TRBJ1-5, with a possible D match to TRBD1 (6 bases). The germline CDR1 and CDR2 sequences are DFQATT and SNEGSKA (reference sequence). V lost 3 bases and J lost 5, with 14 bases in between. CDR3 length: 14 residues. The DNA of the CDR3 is TGCAGTGCTAGCGGAATACAGGGTGATCAGCCCCAGCATTTT. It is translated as CSASGIQGDQPQHF.

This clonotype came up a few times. The CDR3 bases are TGTGCCAGCAGCCTTCATCGCGAGCAGTACTTC. Protein: CASSLHREQYF. This chain links TRBV7-2 with TRBJ2-7, with no clear D. The length of the CDR3 is 11 residues. Trimming removed 5 bases from V and 6 bases from J, with 8 bases in between. The V gene's germline CDR1 is SGHTA and CDR2 FQGNSA.

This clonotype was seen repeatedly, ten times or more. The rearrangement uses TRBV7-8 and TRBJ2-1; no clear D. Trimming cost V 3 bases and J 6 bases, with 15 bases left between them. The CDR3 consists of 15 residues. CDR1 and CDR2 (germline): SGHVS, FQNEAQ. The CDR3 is CASSLFVSSPNEQFF. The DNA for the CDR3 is TGTGCCAGCAGCTTGTTCGTGTCTTCTCCCAATGAGCAGTTCTTC. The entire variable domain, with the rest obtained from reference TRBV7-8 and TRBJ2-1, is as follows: GAGVSQSPRYKVAKRGQDVALRCDPISGHVSLFWYQQALGQGPEFLTYFQNEAQLDKSGLPSDRFFAERPEGSVSTLKIQRTQQEDSAVYLCASSLFVSSPNEQFFGPGTRLTVL.

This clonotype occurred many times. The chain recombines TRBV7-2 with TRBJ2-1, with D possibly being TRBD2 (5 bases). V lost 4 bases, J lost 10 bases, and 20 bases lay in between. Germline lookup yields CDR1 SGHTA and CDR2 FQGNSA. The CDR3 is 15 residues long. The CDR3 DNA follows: TGTGCCAGCAGCTCATTGGCGTCGGGGAAACAAGAGCAGTTCTTC. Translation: CASSSLASGKQEQFF.

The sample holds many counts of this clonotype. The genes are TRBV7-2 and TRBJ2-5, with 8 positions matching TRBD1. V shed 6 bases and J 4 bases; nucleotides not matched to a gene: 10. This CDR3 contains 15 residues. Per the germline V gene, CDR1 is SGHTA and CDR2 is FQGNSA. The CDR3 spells CASSYQGATGETQYF. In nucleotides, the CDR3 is TGTGCCAGCAGTTACCAGGGGGCTACGGGAGAGACCCAGTACTTC.

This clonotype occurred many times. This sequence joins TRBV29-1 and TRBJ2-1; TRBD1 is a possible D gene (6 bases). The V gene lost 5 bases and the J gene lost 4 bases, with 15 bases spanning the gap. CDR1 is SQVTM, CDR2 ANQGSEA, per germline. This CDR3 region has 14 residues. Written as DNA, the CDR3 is TGCAGCGTTCCGACAGGCCTGAGTTACAATGAGCAGTTCTTC. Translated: CSVPTGLSYNEQFF.

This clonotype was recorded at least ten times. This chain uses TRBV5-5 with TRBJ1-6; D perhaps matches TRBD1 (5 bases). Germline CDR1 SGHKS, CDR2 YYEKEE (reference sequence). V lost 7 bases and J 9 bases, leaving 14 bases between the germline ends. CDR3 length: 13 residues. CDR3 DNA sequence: TGTGCCAGCGCCGGGAGGAGGGGTTCACCCCTCCACTTT. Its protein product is CASAGRRGSPLHF.